This TCR beta chain derives from a study of OX40 agonist ivuxolimab in advanced cancers. The CDR3 has 14 amino acids. With 5 bases removed from V and 1 base from J, the gap between germline ends came to 12 bases. Germline values: CDR1 MGHDK, CDR2 SYGVNS. Clones were read by immunoSEQ multiplex PCR, and TCRdb kept only the in-frame ones, dropping some. Seen here are more than 85,000 clones, about nine tenths observed once, and the top ten hold less than 0.3%. The source of this sequence is an adult with an advanced solid tumor such as melanoma, head and neck, liver or kidney cancer. This chain uses TRBV25-1 with TRBJ2-7; D unresolved. The starting material was CD4+ or CD8+ T cells sorted from blood, obtained in a trial of the OX40 agonist ivuxolimab. CDR3 sequence: CASSPFLRSYEQYF. For the CDR3, the DNA is TGTGCCAGCAGTCCATTCCTCCGGTCCTACGAGCAGTACTTC.